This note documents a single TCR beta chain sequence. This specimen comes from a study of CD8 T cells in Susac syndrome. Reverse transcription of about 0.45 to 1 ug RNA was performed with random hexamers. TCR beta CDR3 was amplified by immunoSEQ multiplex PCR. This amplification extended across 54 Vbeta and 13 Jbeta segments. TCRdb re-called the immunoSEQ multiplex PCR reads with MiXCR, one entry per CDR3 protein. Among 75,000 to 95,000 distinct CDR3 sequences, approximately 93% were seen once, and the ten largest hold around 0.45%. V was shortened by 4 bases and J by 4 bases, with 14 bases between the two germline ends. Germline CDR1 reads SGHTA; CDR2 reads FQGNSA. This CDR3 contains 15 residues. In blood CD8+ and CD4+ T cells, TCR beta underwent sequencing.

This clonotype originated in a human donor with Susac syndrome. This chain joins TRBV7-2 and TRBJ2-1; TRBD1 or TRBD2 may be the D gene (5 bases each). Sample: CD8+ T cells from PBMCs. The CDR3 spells CASSSRGERYNEQFF. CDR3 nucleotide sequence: TGTGCCAGCAGCTCCAGAGGGGAGAGGTACAATGAGCAGTTCTTC.